This T cell receptor beta chain originates from a study of cytomegalovirus exposure and HLA in healthy donors. Trimming at V came to 6 bases and at J to 4 bases, leaving 9 bases not matched to a gene. The CDR3 spans 15 residues. Germline loops: CDR1 MNHNY, CDR2 SVGAGI (reference sequence). 13 Jbeta primers and 60 Vbeta primers were used for the PCR. The protocol was immunoSEQ multiplex PCR, while the TCRdb copy is restricted to in-frame clones and leaves out a portion. This table holds nearly 200,000 clones, roughly 83% found once. This sequence joins TRBV6-6 and TRBJ2-1; 7 bases fit TRBD2. Sequencing was carried out using PBMCs. The sequence derives from a male donor in good health and CMV-seropositive. The chain's CDR3 is CASSLSGAAYNEQFF. CDR3 DNA sequence: TGTGCCAGCAGCTTAAGCGGGGCTGCTTACAATGAGCAGTTCTTC.